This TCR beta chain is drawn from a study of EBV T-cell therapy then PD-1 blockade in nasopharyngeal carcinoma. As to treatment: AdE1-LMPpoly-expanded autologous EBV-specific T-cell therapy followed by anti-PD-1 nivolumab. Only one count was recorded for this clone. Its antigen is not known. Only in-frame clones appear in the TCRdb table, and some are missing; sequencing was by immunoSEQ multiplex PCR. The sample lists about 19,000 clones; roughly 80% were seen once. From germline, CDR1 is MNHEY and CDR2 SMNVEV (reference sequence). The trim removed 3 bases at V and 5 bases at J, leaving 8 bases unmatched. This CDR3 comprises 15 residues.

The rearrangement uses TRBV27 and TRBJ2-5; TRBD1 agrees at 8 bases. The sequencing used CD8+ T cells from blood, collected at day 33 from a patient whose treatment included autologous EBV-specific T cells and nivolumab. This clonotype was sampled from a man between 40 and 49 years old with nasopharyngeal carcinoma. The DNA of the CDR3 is TGTGCCAGCAGTTTTAGGGGCAGGGGGCGGGAGACCCAGTACTTC. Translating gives CASSFRGRGRETQYF.